This TCR beta chain is from a study of OX40 agonist ivuxolimab in advanced cancers. In the study overall: Patients in the trial were receiving intravenous ivuxolimab every 2 weeks, at doses of 0.01 to 10 mg/kg. Enrolled patients in dose escalation had cancers that were hepatocellular carcinoma, melanoma, renal cell or head and neck cancer.

This table comes from immunoSEQ multiplex PCR, and its TCRdb copy is limited to in-frame clones, with some not included. The sample records 30,000 to 35,000 clones, about 92% being singletons. On this clone itself: Its target is unknown.

Study findings and constraints: Individuals who were partial responders at 0.1-3.0 mg/kg had clonal expansion that ranked among the lowest.

Germline V gene sequence: CDR1 KGHSH, CDR2 LQKENI. With 6 bases removed from V and 5 bases from J, the gap between germline ends came to 13 bases. There are 13 residues in the CDR3. Here the sequenced sample was CD4+ or CD8+ T cells sorted from blood, taken in a trial of the OX40 agonist ivuxolimab. The rearrangement joins TRBV18 to TRBJ2-5, with D perhaps given as TRBD1 or TRBD2 (5 bases each). The sequence was obtained from an adult with an advanced solid tumor such as melanoma, head and neck, liver or kidney cancer. The CDR3 region has the DNA TGTGCCAGCTCCCAAGAGGGGTTTGAGACCCAGTACTTC. The encoded protein is CASSQEGFETQYF.